This T cell receptor (beta chain) was sequenced in a study of cytomegalovirus exposure and HLA in healthy donors. The primer mix had 60 Vbeta and 13 Jbeta primers. In the study's own analysis: In a later analysis, of some 80 million unique beta chains, some 10 million appeared in at least two donors. Libraries were prepared by immunoSEQ multiplex PCR; TCRdb keeps only in-frame clonotypes and omits some of them. V, J and clone size were drawn from that table, and D and trimming were deduced from the DNA. The table lists 160,000 or so clones, 70% to 80% of them singletons. With regard to this clone: Its antigen is unknown.

Nominally healthy donors were sampled, though unrecorded immune exposures were likely. V lost 11 bases, J lost 1 base, and 15 bases lay in between. Germline loops: CDR1 ENHRY, CDR2 SYGVKD. This CDR3 comprises 14 residues. Regarding the study as a whole: Relative to equally common others, HLA-associated TCR beta chains showed greater clonal expansion in a later analysis. Listed as cytomegalovirus-associated were 150 to 200 TCR beta chains.

The receptor was isolated from a man aged 45-60 years in good health and CMV-seropositive. Sequencing input: PBMCs. This chain joins TRBV10-3 and TRBJ1-3; D unclear. CDR3 sequence: CAAAEAGSGNTIYF. CDR3 DNA: TGTGCCGCAGCGGAGGCAGGATCTGGAAACACCATATATTTT.